Listed below are T cell receptor beta chains from one sample, sequenced in a study of shared clonotypes between healthy human individuals. Profiling relied on immunoSEQ multiplex PCR, and the TCRdb table lists in-frame clones only, not all of them. Altogether hundreds of thousands of clones are present, around 77% being singletons, with the ten largest covering around 11%. The sample consisted of PBMCs. These receptors were taken from a woman in her forties in good health. Some clones in this sample may be carry-over from other donors' samples. CDR3s include the opening cysteine and the closing phenylalanine or tryptophan. The D gene is left open where the match is weak. The size field is filled for only some rows; it gives once, few, many or a size class.

j_gene: TRBJ2-7
d_gene: -
v_gene: TRBV29-1
abundance: few
CDR3aa: CSVGGLREIEQYF
CDR3nt: TGCAGCGTCGGGGGACTTCGGGAGATCGAGCAGTACTTC

j_gene: TRBJ2-7
d_gene: -
v_gene: TRBV6-1
abundance: -
CDR3aa: CASSITSYEQYF
CDR3nt: TGTGCCAGCAGTATTACCTCCTACGAGCAGTACTTC

j_gene: TRBJ1-1
d_gene: -
v_gene: TRBV28
abundance: -
CDR3aa: CASSEAGRHTEAFF
CDR3nt: TGTGCCAGCAGTGAAGCCGGACGGCACACTGAAGCTTTCTTT

j_gene: TRBJ2-7
d_gene: -
v_gene: TRBV19
abundance: -
CDR3aa: CASSIGGTYEQYF
CDR3nt: TGTGCCAGTAGTATAGGTGGTACCTACGAGCAGTACTTC

j_gene: TRBJ2-1
d_gene: -
v_gene: TRBV5-4
abundance: few
CDR3aa: CATADRGGYNEQFF
CDR3nt: TGTGCCACCGCCGACAGGGGAGGGTACAATGAGCAGTTCTTC

j_gene: TRBJ2-5
d_gene: -
v_gene: TRBV14
abundance: once
CDR3aa: CASSQDRAAPKYF
CDR3nt: TGTGCCAGCAGCCAAGATAGAGCGGCCCCCAAGTACTTC

j_gene: TRBJ2-3
d_gene: TRBD2
v_gene: TRBV4-1
abundance: -
CDR3aa: CASSPRGSGSGADTQYF
CDR3nt: TGCGCCAGCAGCCCGCGGGGTAGCGGGAGTGGTGCAGATACGCAGTATTTT

j_gene: TRBJ1-2
d_gene: -
v_gene: TRBV29-1
abundance: once
CDR3aa: CSVEDLEDSNYGYTF
CDR3nt: TGCAGCGTTGAAGACCTGGAGGACAGCAACTATGGCTACACCTTC

j_gene: TRBJ1-1
d_gene: -
v_gene: TRBV6-5
abundance: -
CDR3aa: CASSHRENTEAFF
CDR3nt: TGTGCCAGCAGCCACAGAGAGAACACTGAAGCTTTCTTT

j_gene: TRBJ2-1
d_gene: -
v_gene: TRBV28
abundance: many
CDR3aa: CASSFLGGVGNNEQFF
CDR3nt: TGTGCCAGCAGTTTTCTAGGCGGGGTAGGAAACAATGAGCAGTTCTTC

j_gene: TRBJ1-1
d_gene: -
v_gene: TRBV29-1
abundance: few
CDR3aa: CSVREATEAFF
CDR3nt: TGCAGCGTTAGGGAGGCGACTGAAGCTTTCTTT

j_gene: TRBJ1-6
d_gene: TRBD1
v_gene: TRBV9
abundance: -
CDR3aa: CASSVAPGTGANSPLHF
CDR3nt: TGTGCCAGCAGCGTAGCCCCCGGGACAGGTGCCAATTCACCCCTCCACTTT

j_gene: TRBJ1-1
d_gene: -
v_gene: TRBV30
abundance: few
CDR3aa: CAWIRGNTEAFF
CDR3nt: TGTGCCTGGATACGAGGGAACACTGAAGCTTTCTTT

j_gene: TRBJ2-2
d_gene: -
v_gene: TRBV7-7
abundance: -
CDR3aa: CASNAGAGELFF
CDR3nt: TGTGCCAGCAATGCAGGGGCCGGGGAGCTGTTTTTT

j_gene: TRBJ2-7
d_gene: TRBD1
v_gene: TRBV5-1
abundance: -
CDR3aa: CASSRDREYEQYF
CDR3nt: TGCGCCAGCAGCCGGGACAGGGAATACGAGCAGTACTTC

j_gene: TRBJ1-1
d_gene: TRBD1
v_gene: TRBV7-6
abundance: -
CDR3aa: CASSLTQGAGTEAFF
CDR3nt: TGTGCCAGCAGCTTAACACAGGGGGCTGGGACTGAAGCTTTCTTT

j_gene: TRBJ1-1
d_gene: -
v_gene: TRBV28
abundance: many
CDR3aa: CASSLRFDRFTEAFF
CDR3nt: TGTGCCAGCAGTTTACGGTTCGACAGATTCACTGAAGCTTTCTTT

j_gene: TRBJ2-5
d_gene: TRBD2
v_gene: TRBV2
abundance: -
CDR3aa: CASSEGLAGVETQYF
CDR3nt: TGTGCCAGCAGTGAGGGCCTAGCGGGAGTAGAGACCCAGTACTTC

j_gene: TRBJ1-4
d_gene: -
v_gene: TRBV28
abundance: -
CDR3aa: CASSSPGHGNEKLFF
CDR3nt: TGTGCCAGCAGTTCTCCGGGACACGGGAATGAAAAACTGTTTTTT

j_gene: TRBJ2-7
d_gene: -
v_gene: TRBV11-2
abundance: -
CDR3aa: CASSLGLGSYEQYF
CDR3nt: TGTGCCAGCAGCTTAGGGTTAGGCTCCTACGAGCAGTACTTC

j_gene: TRBJ1-6
d_gene: -
v_gene: TRBV28
abundance: -
CDR3aa: CASSFGPLNSPLHF
CDR3nt: TGTGCCAGCAGTTTCGGTCCGTTAAATTCACCCCTCCACTTT

j_gene: TRBJ2-7
d_gene: -
v_gene: TRBV25-1
abundance: once
CDR3aa: CASSDNWGARNEQYF
CDR3nt: TGTGCCAGCAGTGACAATTGGGGGGCGAGGAACGAGCAGTACTTC

j_gene: TRBJ2-5
d_gene: TRBD2
v_gene: TRBV7-9
abundance: -
CDR3aa: CASSRGLADYQETQYF
CDR3nt: TGTGCCAGCAGCCGTGGACTAGCGGACTACCAAGAGACCCAGTACTTC

j_gene: TRBJ2-5
d_gene: -
v_gene: TRBV11-1
abundance: -
CDR3aa: CASSYGTQETQYF
CDR3nt: TGTGCCAGCAGCTACGGGACACAAGAGACCCAGTACTTC

j_gene: TRBJ1-2
d_gene: -
v_gene: TRBV28
abundance: -
CDR3aa: CASTKGGSYGYTF
CDR3nt: TGTGCCAGCACCAAGGGGGGAAGCTATGGCTACACCTTC

j_gene: TRBJ2-7
d_gene: -
v_gene: TRBV5-1
abundance: once
CDR3aa: CASSPQRAGNPYEQYF
CDR3nt: TGCGCCAGCAGCCCCCAGAGGGCGGGAAACCCCTACGAGCAGTACTTC

j_gene: TRBJ2-3
d_gene: TRBD2
v_gene: TRBV11-2
abundance: -
CDR3aa: CASSLSRGSGDTQYF
CDR3nt: TGTGCCAGCAGCTTATCCCGCGGGAGTGGGGATACGCAGTATTTT

j_gene: TRBJ2-7
d_gene: -
v_gene: TRBV21-1
abundance: -
CDR3aa: CASTTAVKGPDRGFDYEQYF
CDR3nt: TGTGCCAGCACTACAGCGGTTAAGGGACCCGACAGGGGGTTTGACTACGAGCAGTACTTC

j_gene: TRBJ2-1
d_gene: -
v_gene: TRBV11-2
abundance: -
CDR3aa: CASSLGVQGTLFF
CDR3nt: TGTGCCAGCAGCTTAGGGGTTCAGGGGACCCTGTTCTTC